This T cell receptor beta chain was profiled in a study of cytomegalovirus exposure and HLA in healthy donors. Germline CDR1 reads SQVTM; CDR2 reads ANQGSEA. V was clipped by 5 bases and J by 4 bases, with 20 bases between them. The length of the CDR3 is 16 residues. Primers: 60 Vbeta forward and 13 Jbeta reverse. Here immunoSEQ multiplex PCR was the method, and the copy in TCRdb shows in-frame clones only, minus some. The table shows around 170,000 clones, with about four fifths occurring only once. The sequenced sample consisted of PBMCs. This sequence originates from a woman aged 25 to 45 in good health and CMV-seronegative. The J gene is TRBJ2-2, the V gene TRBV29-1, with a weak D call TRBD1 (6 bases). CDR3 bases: TGCAGCGTTTCAGGACAGCCCGACCGCAGCACCGGGGAGCTGTTTTTT. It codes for CSVSGQPDRSTGELFF.